The 16 T cell receptor beta chains in this list originate from one sample, sequenced in a study of T cells after posttransplantation cyclophosphamide. The data were produced by immunoSEQ multiplex PCR, yet TCRdb's version contains in-frame clones alone and is incomplete. The sample yields 45,000 to 65,000 clones, 85% to 95% seen once. Input material: PBMCs. The receptors shown here come from a woman aged 25 to 39 in good health and a related stem cell transplant donor.

This clone occurred a few times. The chain uses TRBV7-9 and TRBJ1-2; D is possibly TRBD1 (5 bases). Trimming took off 7 bases at V and 4 bases at J, with 13 bases between the two ends. The CDR3 has 13 residues. Germline V gene lookup returns CDR1 SEHNR and CDR2 FQNEAQ (reference sequence). CDR3 sequence (DNA): TGTGCCAGCAACCCTGACAGATCCTATGGCTACACCTTC. Protein product: CASNPDRSYGYTF.

On this clone itself: A single base separates this from a much larger clone, so it may be a read error. The rearrangement uses TRBV5-1 and TRBJ2-3, with D possibly matching TRBD1 (5 bases). Germline loops: CDR1 SGHRS, CDR2 YFSETQ. The CDR3 has 14 amino acids. CDR3 bases: TGCGCCAGCAGCTTGCTACAGGTCACAGATGCGCAGTATTTT. Its translation is CASSLLQVTDAQYF.

This sequence joins TRBV7-9 and TRBJ2-3; no clear D. This CDR3 has 11 residues. V lost 3 bases, J lost 5 bases, and 3 bases lay in between. Germline CDR1 SEHNR, CDR2 FQNEAQ (reference sequence). The CDR3 DNA sequence: TGTGCCAGCAGCTTCCTAGATACGCAGTATTTT. This gives the protein CASSFLDTQYF.

The chain links TRBV11-2 to TRBJ1-1; D remains unclear. V was clipped by 1 base and J by 0 bases, with 9 bases between them. The CDR3 totals 15 residues. CDR1 and CDR2 from the germline V gene are SGHAT and FQNNGV. CDR3 in amino acids: CASSLAPRLNTEAFF. As DNA, the CDR3 is TGTGCCAGCAGCTTAGCCCCTAGGTTGAACACTGAAGCTTTCTTT.

The V and J genes are TRBV7-6 and TRBJ2-1, with 10 bases lining up with TRBD1. The trim removed 1 base at V and 9 bases at J, leaving 12 bases unmatched. Germline-derived CDR1 and CDR2 are SGHVS and FNYEAQ. CDR3 length equals 17 residues. The CDR3 nucleotides read TGTGCCAGCAGCTTAGACGTTTCCGGGACAGGGGCGCTTGAGCAGTTCTTC. Its translation: CASSLDVSGTGALEQFF.

V gene TRBV15 combines with J gene TRBJ1-2; maybe TRBD1 (6 bases). CDR3 size: 14 residues. Trimming stripped 0 bases from V and 5 bases from J, with 10 bases between. The germline CDR1 and CDR2 sequences are LNHNV and YYDKDF (reference sequence). This CDR3 is CATSRDRTDYGYTF. CDR3 bases: TGTGCCACCAGCAGAGATCGGACAGATTATGGCTACACCTTC.

The chain combines TRBV5-1 with TRBJ1-1; 10 bases agree with TRBD1. CDR3 length: 15 amino acids. The V and J ends lost 3 bases and 1 base, in that order; junction bases with no gene match: 3. Per germline, CDR1 SGHRS and CDR2 YFSETQ. The CDR3 loop is CASSSGQGPNTEAFF. In nucleotides, the CDR3 is TGCGCCAGCAGCTCGGGACAGGGGCCGAACACTGAAGCTTTCTTT.

In its sample, this clone was seen once. This rearrangement joins TRBV7-6 to TRBJ2-2, with D unclear. Germline values: CDR1 SGHVS, CDR2 FNYEAQ. This CDR3 is built from 13 residues. V was cut by 7 bases and J by 5 bases, with 11 bases left in between. The CDR3 protein is CASTVSWTGELFF. The DNA for the CDR3 is TGTGCCAGCACAGTCTCGTGGACCGGGGAGCTGTTTTTT. Supplemented by reference TRBV7-6 and TRBJ2-2, the full variable domain reads GAGVSQSPRYKVTKRGQDVALRCDPISGHVSLYWYRQALGQGPEFLTYFNYEAQQDKSGLPNDRFSAERPEGSISTLTIQRTEQRDSAMYRCASTVSWTGELFFGEGSRLTVL.

The chain uses TRBV30 and TRBJ2-5; D uncertain. The germline V gene encodes CDR1 GTSNPN and CDR2 SVGIG (reference sequence). The CDR3 extends over 14 amino acids. Trimming removed 3 bases at V and 2 bases at J, with 13 bases between. For the CDR3, the DNA is TGTGCCTGGAGCCCCACGATGGCTCAAGAGACCCAGTACTTC. As protein: CAWSPTMAQETQYF.

This clone was observed a single time. This chain joins TRBV19 and TRBJ1-6; 10 bases are a match to TRBD1. Trimming removed 0 bases from V and 7 bases from J; junction bases left unmatched: 6. CDR1 and CDR2 (germline): LNHDA, SQIVND (reference sequence). The CDR3 is 17 residues long. CDR3 DNA: TGTGCCAGTAGTATAGATACCCTGACAGGGGGCAATTCACCCCTCCACTTT. It encodes CASSIDTLTGGNSPLHF.

The genes are TRBV19 and TRBJ1-3; D not certain. CDR3 length: 15 residues. Germline CDR1 and CDR2: LNHDA and SQIVND (reference sequence). V was cut by 4 bases and J by 2 bases, with 12 bases left in between. The CDR3: CASSTTVTTGNTIYF. Written as DNA, the CDR3 is TGTGCCAGTAGTACAACGGTTACCACTGGAAACACCATATATTTT.

The chain recombines TRBV13 with TRBJ1-2; TRBD1 agrees at 7 bases. CDR3 length equals 15 residues. The junction had 5 bases not matched to a gene; V was cut back by 0 bases and J by 4 bases. Germline V lookup: CDR1 PRHDT, CDR2 FYEKMQ (reference sequence). The CDR3 region has the DNA TGTGCCAGCAGCTTAGGCCGGGACAGCGCCTATGGCTACACCTTC. It specifies CASSLGRDSAYGYTF.

The chain employs TRBV5-6 and TRBJ2-3; the D gene is possibly TRBD2 (6 bases). Germline CDR1 and CDR2: SGHDT and YYEEEE. V was shortened by 7 bases and J by 2 bases, with 23 bases between the two germline ends. This CDR3 spans 17 amino acids. CDR3 sequence: CASAPVRASEFTDTQYF. As DNA, the CDR3 is TGTGCCAGCGCCCCGGTGAGGGCTAGCGAGTTCACAGATACGCAGTATTTT.

This chain uses TRBV27 with TRBJ2-7, with 8 bases aligning to TRBD1. CDR3 length: 17 residues. Germline lookup yields CDR1 MNHEY and CDR2 SMNVEV (reference sequence). Trimming at V came to 3 bases and at J to 1 base, leaving 11 bases not matched to a gene. Written as DNA, the CDR3 is TGTGCCAGCAGTTTTAAGCCCTCTGGACAGGGTTCCTACGAGCAGTACTTC. The encoded protein is CASSFKPSGQGSYEQYF.

The chain joins TRBV7-2 to TRBJ1-2; 7 nucleotides align to TRBD1. The CDR3 totals 15 residues. The J segment lost 4 bases and the V segment lost 0 bases, leaving 5 bases of the junction unmatched. The V gene's germline CDR1 is SGHTA and CDR2 FQGNSA. The CDR3 sequence is CASSLALDRFYGYTF. CDR3 sequence (DNA): TGTGCCAGCAGCTTAGCACTGGACAGGTTCTATGGCTACACCTTC.

The gene calls are TRBV5-1 and TRBJ2-7; possible D gene TRBD1, 6 bases. The CDR3 has 13 residues. Germline V gene lookup returns CDR1 SGHRS and CDR2 YFSETQ. Trimming removed 6 bases from V and 0 bases from J, with 10 bases in between. In nucleotides, the CDR3 is TGCGCCAGCAATGGGGACAACTCCTACGAGCAGTACTTC. It codes for CASNGDNSYEQYF.